This T cell receptor (beta chain) was documented in a study of early T cells in non-severe SARS-CoV-2 infection. On the study more broadly: The authors sequenced bulk RNA from unsorted whole blood, leaving chains unpaired.

The CDR3 is made up of 16 amino acids. CDR1 and CDR2 from the germline V gene are SGHAT and FQNNGV. Study-level points and caveats: Anti-spike CD8 responses were favored by VDJdb matching, which missed private and CD4 specificities.

The TCR library protocol attached unique molecular identifiers to the individual cDNA molecules. TCRdb ran MiXCR on the 5' RACE reads and lists one entry per CDR3 protein. This table has fewer than 80,000 distinct CDR3 sequences, around 4.2% appearing once. On this clonotype: Its antigen is unknown. A read error may explain this, as a much larger clone is one base away.

The specimen was whole blood, collected at baseline. This clonotype originated in an adult who was a healthcare worker with PCR-confirmed SARS-CoV-2 infection or an uninfected control (not recorded which). The donor label of this sample is uncertain. The chain couples TRBV11-2 to TRBJ1-6; D gene uncertain. The CDR3 loop is CASSLDLAVGNSPVHF. The CDR3, as DNA: TGTGCCAGCAGCTTAGACTTGGCCGTAGGAAATTCACCCGTCCACTTT.